These T cell receptor beta chains were read from a single sample in a study of cytomegalovirus exposure and HLA in healthy donors. Data came from immunoSEQ multiplex PCR; TCRdb stores just in-frame clones and leaves some out. Altogether 130,000 or so clones are present, just under 75% being singletons, with the ten largest covering approximately 6.3%. Sequenced input: PBMCs. These receptor sequences come from a man in his forties in good health and CMV-seropositive. The CDR3 runs from the conserved cysteine through the conserved F or W. A D gene is named only where the DNA matches it firmly. Some rows mark clone size as missing; the rest say once, few, many or name a class of expanded clone.

D gene	V gene	J gene	clone size	CDR3 DNA	CDR3 protein
NA	TRBV16	TRBJ1-5	NA	TGTGCCAGCAGCCAAGAACAGGGAAACCAGCCCCAGCATTTT	CASSQEQGNQPQHF
TRBD1	TRBV6-1	TRBJ1-2	NA	TGTGCCAGCAGTGAAGTGACAGGGTCGTATGGCTACACCTTC	CASSEVTGSYGYTF
NA	TRBV2	TRBJ2-6	NA	TGTGCCAGCAGTGAGGAGGGGTTCTCTGGGGCCAACGTCCTGACTTTC	CASSEEGFSGANVLTF
TRBD1	TRBV30	TRBJ2-2	NA	TGTGCCTGGAGTTCTGGACAGGGGTACACCGGGGAGCTGTTTTTT	CAWSSGQGYTGELFF
NA	TRBV21-1	TRBJ1-1	NA	TGTGCCAGCAGCAAAGCAAGACAGGGACGGACTGAAGCTTTCTTT	CASSKARQGRTEAFF
TRBD1	TRBV2	TRBJ1-5	NA	TGTGCCAGCAGGACAGGGGGACAGACTGGCAATCAGCCCCAGCATTTT	CASRTGGQTGNQPQHF
NA	TRBV7-8	TRBJ1-4	NA	TGTGCCAGCAGCTTGGGAATAGGGTTGGCAGGGAATGAAAAACTGTTTTTT	CASSLGIGLAGNEKLFF
TRBD1	TRBV30	TRBJ2-7	few	TGTGCCTGGAACCTTTTGAGACAGGGGGCCTACGAGCAGTACTTC	CAWNLLRQGAYEQYF
NA	TRBV20-1	TRBJ1-1	NA	TGCAGTTCCCCAGGGGTGACTGAAGCTTTCTTT	CSSPGVTEAFF
TRBD2	TRBV6-5	TRBJ2-7	many	TGTGCCAGCAGTTACCGAGCGGGAGTATACGAGCAGTACTTC	CASSYRAGVYEQYF
NA	TRBV19	TRBJ1-1	few	TGTGCCAGTATGAGTGTGAAGAACACTGAAGCTTTCTTT	CASMSVKNTEAFF
TRBD1	TRBV15	TRBJ2-7	NA	TGTGCCACCAGCAGAGACCCGGGACAGGGGTCCCGCGAGCAGTACTTC	CATSRDPGQGSREQYF
TRBD1	TRBV4-2	TRBJ1-3	NA	TGTGCCAGCAGCTATAACAGGGGTGGAAACACCATATATTTT	CASSYNRGGNTIYF
TRBD2	TRBV11-3	TRBJ2-7	NA	TGTGCCAGCAGCATGATGGCGGGAGGGTTCCTAGTATCCGAGCAGTACTTC	CASSMMAGGFLVSEQYF
NA	TRBV28	TRBJ1-5	NA	TGTGCCAGCTCCTCGGGGCCCCAGCATTTT	CASSSGPQHF
NA	TRBV5-4	TRBJ1-2	NA	TGTGCCAGCAGCTTCGGACAGCAGAGCCACTACACCTTC	CASSFGQQSHYTF
NA	TRBV5-1	TRBJ2-3	NA	TGCGCCAGCAGCTTGGGAAGGGGCCTAGGGACAGATACGCAGTATTTT	CASSLGRGLGTDTQYF
NA	TRBV18	TRBJ1-1	once	TGTGCCAGCTCACCCCGACAGACTTTTGAAGCTTTCTTT	CASSPRQTFEAFF
TRBD1	TRBV6-1	TRBJ2-7	few	TGTGCCAGCAGTGAGACAGGGGGCGACTACGAGCAGTACTTC	CASSETGGDYEQYF
NA	TRBV19	TRBJ1-5	NA	TGTGCCACTCTGGAGGGGTGGAATCAGCCCCAGCATTTT	CATLEGWNQPQHF
NA	TRBV11-3	TRBJ2-1	NA	TGTGCCAGCAGCCCCGGGACATCCAATGAGCAGTTCTTC	CASSPGTSNEQFF
TRBD1	TRBV5-1	TRBJ2-3	NA	TGCGCCAGCAGCCCGGTAACAGGGGGCGGCACAGATACGCAGTATTTT	CASSPVTGGGTDTQYF
NA	TRBV2	TRBJ1-1	NA	TGTGCCAGCAGTGAAACAGGGAACACTGAAGCTTTCTTT	CASSETGNTEAFF
NA	TRBV7-8	TRBJ2-6	NA	TGTGCCAGCAGCTTAAGAATCGAACGAGAGGTGGGGGCCAACGTCCTGACTTTC	CASSLRIEREVGANVLTF
NA	TRBV15	TRBJ2-2	few	TGTGCCACCACCAAGGGGGGGGCCTTAATGATCACCGGGGAGCTGTTTTTT	CATTKGGALMITGELFF
TRBD2	TRBV11-2	TRBJ2-7	NA	TGTGCCAGCAGCTTAGGAGGGCTAGCGGACGCTCAAGGGTACGAGCAGTACTTC	CASSLGGLADAQGYEQYF
NA	TRBV30	TRBJ1-5	NA	TGTGCCTGGAGTGGAGGACTGGGCAATCAGCCCCAGCATTTT	CAWSGGLGNQPQHF
NA	TRBV19	TRBJ2-3	NA	TGTGCCAGTAGTGGTGGGGGAGGAACAGATACGCAGTATTTT	CASSGGGGTDTQYF
NA	TRBV29-1	TRBJ1-2	NA	TGCAGCGTTGACAGGCCAAACTATGGCTACACCTTC	CSVDRPNYGYTF
NA	TRBV20-1	TRBJ1-5	NA	TGCAGTGCTAGAGATCTAGGGCCCCAGCATTTT	CSARDLGPQHF
NA	TRBV6-5	TRBJ1-1	NA	TGTGCCAGCAGCCAAGGCCTAGGGGCGTCTGAAGCTTTCTTT	CASSQGLGASEAFF
NA	TRBV28	TRBJ2-1	NA	TGTGCCAGCAGTCAGACACTTAGCTCCTACAATGAGCAGTTCTTC	CASSQTLSSYNEQFF
TRBD2	TRBV7-2	TRBJ2-7	NA	TGTGCCAGCAGCTTAGGGGGGAACCGCGGGGGCGAGCAGTACTTC	CASSLGGNRGGEQYF
NA	TRBV10-3	TRBJ2-1	NA	TGTGCCATCAGTGGCAAGGGGTCGTTAAATGGGTACAATGAGCAGTTCTTC	CAISGKGSLNGYNEQFF
NA	TRBV13	TRBJ1-1	NA	TGTGCCAGCAGCTTAGTCACAGGTGAAGCTTTCTTT	CASSLVTGEAFF
NA	TRBV11-2	TRBJ1-1	NA	TGTGCCAGCAGCTTGGAGCCCTCCTGGGGGGGGATCGGAGAAGCTTTCTTT	CASSLEPSWGGIGEAFF
NA	TRBV27	TRBJ1-6	NA	TGTGCCAGCAGGTGGGGGAGGGGAGGCTCACCCCTCCACTTT	CASRWGRGGSPLHF
TRBD1	TRBV7-6	TRBJ2-5	NA	TGTGCCAGCAGGTGGACAGGGCGCGAGACCCAGTACTTC	CASRWTGRETQYF
TRBD2	TRBV5-1	TRBJ2-1	NA	TGCGCCAGCAGCTTGGAATCAGGGACTAGCGTCAGGGGGTTCTTC	CASSLESGTSVRGFF
NA	TRBV9	TRBJ2-1	NA	TGTGCCAGCAGCGTAGTGCCCGTAAGGGGCAATGAGCAGTTCTTC	CASSVVPVRGNEQFF
NA	TRBV29-1	TRBJ2-7	NA	TGCAGCGTTGCAGGGGCCACCTACGAGCAGTACTTC	CSVAGATYEQYF
NA	TRBV19	TRBJ1-1	NA	TGTGCCAGTAGTATAGACAGATGGAACACTGAAGCTTTCTTT	CASSIDRWNTEAFF
TRBD2	TRBV4-2	TRBJ2-1	few	TGTGCCAGCAGCCAAGATCGGAGCGGGGGTCGGGTCTTC	CASSQDRSGGRVF
NA	TRBV7-8	TRBJ1-6	NA	TGTGCCAGCAGCTCATATTCACCCCTCCACTTT	CASSSYSPLHF
NA	TRBV7-2	TRBJ2-7	few	TGTGCCAGCAGCTTAGCTACAGGGTCCTACGAGCAGTACTTC	CASSLATGSYEQYF
NA	TRBV5-4	TRBJ1-3	few	TGTGCCAGCAGCTTGACGGGCTCTGGAAACACCATATATTTT	CASSLTGSGNTIYF
NA	TRBV7-2	TRBJ2-1	NA	TGTGCCAGCAGTCTGGCCGGGAATCAGAATGAGCAGTTCTTC	CASSLAGNQNEQFF
TRBD2	TRBV7-9	TRBJ2-1	NA	TGTGCCAGCAGCTTAATAGCGGGGATCTACAATGAGCAGTTCTTC	CASSLIAGIYNEQFF
NA	TRBV14	TRBJ1-1	NA	TGTGCCAGCAGCCAGACCCAGGGGAGTGAAGCTTTCTTT	CASSQTQGSEAFF
NA	TRBV6-1	TRBJ1-1	NA	TGTGCCAGCAGTGAGAGGGCTCTGGGGGGGAGCACTGAAGCTTTCTTT	CASSERALGGSTEAFF
NA	TRBV14	TRBJ1-4	NA	TGTGCCAGCAGCCAAGATATCGGAGAAGGAAAACTGTTTTTT	CASSQDIGEGKLFF
NA	TRBV19	TRBJ1-1	NA	TGTGCCAGTAGTCCCGCCAGGGGTCGGGAAGCTTTCTTT	CASSPARGREAFF
NA	TRBV5-4	TRBJ2-2	NA	TGTGCCAGCAGTTCAGAGGTTCTCGGCAGGGAGCTGTTTTTT	CASSSEVLGRELFF
NA	TRBV9	TRBJ1-3	NA	TGTGCCAGCAGCGTAGGGGGGGGAGGGGCGACTGGAAACACCATATATTTT	CASSVGGGGATGNTIYF
NA	TRBV5-4	TRBJ2-1	NA	TGTGCCAGCAGCACTGGGGAGTCCCTATACAATGAGCAGTTCTTC	CASSTGESLYNEQFF
NA	TRBV6-1	TRBJ2-3	NA	TGTGCCAGCAGTGGACTCGGCGGCGCGGTTGGCACAGATACGCAGTATTTT	CASSGLGGAVGTDTQYF